The sequence of this TCR beta chain was determined in a study of T cell repertoires in aging, cancer and after chemotherapy. Overall study findings and caveats: The repertoire data cannot show anything about immunological memory following chemotherapy.

As concerns this clonotype: What it recognizes is unknown.

A mixed TRB-A/B primer pool amplified rearranged TRB by multiplex touch-down PCR. In TCRdb, the multiplex PCR reads were re-called with MiXCR into one record per CDR3 protein. This sample has roughly 580 distinct CDR3 sequences, with roughly 20% found just once. Amplification of TCR beta used genomic DNA extracted from peripheral blood. The receptor comes from a human donor with a solid tumor. What was sequenced was blood.

CDR3 sequence reads: CASSPRQGPYPGELFF. DNA of the CDR3: TGCGCCAGCAGCCCACGACAGGGGCCGTATCCCGGGGAGCTGTTTTTT. This rearrangement joins TRBV5-1 to TRBJ2-2; TRBD1 aligns across 8 bases. Germline CDR1 reads SGHRS; CDR2 reads YFSETQ. The CDR3 contains 16 residues. After removal of 4 bases from V and 6 bases from J, the junction contained 11 bases not matched to a gene.